This T cell receptor beta chain was observed in a study of PD-L1 blockade in urothelial cancer. Turning to the study itself: In the patient group, twenty-five of 29 were males with bladder-origin urothelial cancer. Patients had undergone 0 to 3 prior chemotherapy regimens.

Specified time point: pretreatment peripheral blood. The ends lost 4 bases at V and 8 bases at J; junction bases unmatched: 11. The length of the CDR3 is 17 residues. In germline, CDR1 is MNHEY, CDR2 SMNVEV (reference sequence). Repertoires were generated with immunoSEQ multiplex PCR, while TCRdb's copy carries only in-frame clones and drops some. This sample yields around 100,000 clones, of which roughly 84% are seen a single time; roughly 2% belongs to the top ten. This rearrangement joins TRBV27 to TRBJ2-1, with 13 bases identical to TRBD2. This sequence was found in a man aged 55 to 70 with urothelial cancer. Sequencing was performed on PBMCs, taken around atezolizumab (anti-PD-L1) treatment. In DNA, the CDR3 is TGTGCCAGCAGTTCCCTCCGGACTAGCGGGAGAGCTTATGAGCAGTTCTTC. Protein: CASSSLRTSGRAYEQFF.